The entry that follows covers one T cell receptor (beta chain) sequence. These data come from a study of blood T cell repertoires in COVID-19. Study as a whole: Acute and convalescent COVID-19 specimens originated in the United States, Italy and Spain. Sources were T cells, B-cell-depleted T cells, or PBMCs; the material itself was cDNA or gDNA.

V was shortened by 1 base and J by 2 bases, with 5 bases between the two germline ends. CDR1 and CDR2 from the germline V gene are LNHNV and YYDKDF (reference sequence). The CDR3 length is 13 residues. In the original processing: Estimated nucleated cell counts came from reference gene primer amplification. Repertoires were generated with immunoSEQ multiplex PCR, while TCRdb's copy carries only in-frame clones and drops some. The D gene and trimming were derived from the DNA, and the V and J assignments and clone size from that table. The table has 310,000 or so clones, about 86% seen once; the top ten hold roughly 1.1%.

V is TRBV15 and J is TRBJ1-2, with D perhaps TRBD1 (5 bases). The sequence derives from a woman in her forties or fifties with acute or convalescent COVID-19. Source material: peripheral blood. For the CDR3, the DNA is TGTGCCACCAGCAGAGGACAGAACTATGGCTACACCTTC. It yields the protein CATSRGQNYGYTF.